This T cell receptor beta chain was documented in a study of T cells after yellow fever vaccination. This CDR3 is built from 16 residues. Unmatched junction bases numbered 9, after V lost 6 bases and J lost 6 bases. The germline gives CDR1 MNHEY, CDR2 SVGAGI. TCR cDNA, made by 5'RACE template switching, carried an added universal primer site and UMIs. TCRdb itself ran the 5' RACE reads through MiXCR, one entry per CDR3 protein. The repertoire holds more than 450,000 distinct CDR3 sequences, with roughly 22% as singletons. General study findings and limits: Contamination of FACS-sorted repertoires by abundant clonotypes from the bulk population could occur.

As for this clonotype: Its antigen is still unknown.

The sequencing here drew on PBMCs, taken approximately 22 days after the first yellow fever vaccination. The chain recombines TRBV6-5 with TRBJ2-4, with 12 bases aligning to TRBD2. This clonotype was sampled from a young man who received the YFV17D yellow fever vaccine. The CDR3 is CASSLPSGGAGNIQYF. The CDR3 nucleotides read TGTGCCAGCAGCTTACCTAGCGGGGGGGCCGGAAACATTCAGTACTTC.